Following are 21 T cell receptor beta chains from one sample sequenced in a study of blood T cells in healthy people across ages. With a J-beta primer mix and a sample-barcoded 5' primer, a second PCR ran about 6 to 11 cycles. Each CDR3 protein is one row after TCRdb ran MiXCR on the 5' RACE reads. The table shows some 1.4 million distinct CDR3 sequences, with about 40% occurring only once. The specimen was blood. These receptors originate from a young woman in good health.

This clonotype was recorded a few times. The chain is built from TRBV29-1 and TRBJ1-3; possibly TRBD1 for D (5 bases). Germline assignment: CDR1 SQVTM and CDR2 ANQGSEA. Deletions cut 2 bases from V and 3 bases from J, with 8 bases between. This CDR3 comprises 13 residues. CDR3 region: CSVERGGGNTIYF. The CDR3 coding sequence is TGCAGCGTTGAAAGGGGAGGTGGAAACACCATATATTTT.

This chain connects TRBV20-1 to TRBJ2-5, with D unclear. With the DNA end fitting TRBJ2-7 better, the J assignment may be wrong. The CDR3 contains 13 residues. Per germline, CDR1 DFQATT and CDR2 SNEGSKA (reference sequence). The CDR3 is CSAPWGGIDEQYF. The CDR3 region has the DNA TGCAGTGCTCCGTGGGGTGGGATAGACGAGCAGTACTTC.

This clonotype was found a few times. V usage is TRBV9 and J usage is TRBJ1-2, with D maybe TRBD1 (6 bases). Trimming left V 3 bases short and J 5 bases short, with 14 bases between. Germline CDR1 SGDLS, CDR2 YYNGEE. This CDR3 contains 14 residues. CDR3 DNA: TGTGCCAGCAGCGAACAGGGTAGAGGGTATGGCTACACCTTC. Amino acids: CASSEQGRGYGYTF.

The chain couples TRBV12-3 or TRBV12-4 to TRBJ2-5; the match to TRBD2 covers 15 bases. The J call may be incorrect, as the DNA end agrees better with TRBJ2-7. The length of the CDR3 is 17 residues. The CDR3 DNA is TGTGCCAGCAGCCTTGGACTAGCGGGGGGGGGCTCCTACGAGCAGTACTTC. Amino acids: CASSLGLAGGGSYEQYF.

This clonotype appeared a few times. The genes are TRBV2 and TRBJ1-2; 9 bases are shared with TRBD1. The junction had 13 bases not matched to a gene; V was cut back by 6 bases and J by 8 bases. Per germline, CDR1 SNHLY and CDR2 FYNNEI. This CDR3 has 15 amino acids. In nucleotides, the CDR3 is TGTGCCAGCAGACTAGGACAGGGGCCCGCGGGGGGCTACACCTTC. Translating it yields CASRLGQGPAGGYTF. The full variable domain, rest sourced from reference TRBV2 and TRBJ1-2, is EPEVTQTPSHQVTQMGQEVILRCVPISNHLYFYWYRQILGQKVEFLVSFYNNEISEKSEIFDDQFSVERPDGSNFTLKIRSTKLEDSAMYFCASRLGQGPAGGYTFGSGTRLTVV.

This clonotype was observed a few times. This sequence joins TRBV27 and TRBJ2-6, with D unresolved. Between the trimmed V and J ends, which lost 2 bases and 3 bases, there was a span of 11 bases. The CDR3 runs to 16 residues. Germline values: CDR1 MNHEY, CDR2 SMNVEV (reference sequence). CDR3 protein: CASSLRQQSGANVLTF. The CDR3 DNA reads TGTGCCAGCAGTTTAAGACAACAGAGTGGGGCCAACGTCCTGACTTTC. Full variable domain (missing parts from reference TRBV27 and TRBJ2-6): EAQVTQNPRYLITVTGKKLTVTCSQNMNHEYMSWYRQDPGLGLRQIYYSMNVEVTDKGDVPEGYKVSRKEKRNFPLILESPSPNQTSLYFCASSLRQQSGANVLTFGAGSRLTVL.

This clonotype was seen more than once but under ten times. This chain uses TRBV6-1 with TRBJ2-7, with D perhaps matching TRBD1 (7 bases). The CDR3 runs to 14 residues. Germline CDR1 MNHNS, CDR2 SASEGT. Deletions cut 7 bases from V and 0 bases from J, with 13 bases between. Here the CDR3 DNA reads TGTGCCAGCAACCGACAGGGAGGCTCCTACGAGCAGTACTTC. It specifies CASNRQGGSYEQYF.

The chain employs TRBV5-6 and TRBJ2-1, with 7 bases aligning to TRBD2. The germline V gene has CDR1 SGHDT and CDR2 YYEEEE. The CDR3 loop spans 12 amino acids. J gave up 15 bases and V 1 base, and 7 bases lay outside the gene matches. The CDR3 DNA follows: TGTGCCAGCAGCTTGTTTGGTTGGGAGGGGTTCTTC. Protein product: CASSLFGWEGFF.

The chain recombines TRBV11-2 with TRBJ2-1, with TRBD1 matching 9 bases. The CDR3 extends over 16 amino acids. The germline V gene has CDR1 SGHAT and CDR2 FQNNGV. Germline trimming cut 5 bases from V and 3 bases from J; bases unmatched to any gene: 8. In nucleotides, the CDR3 is TGTGCCAGCAGCCTTTATCGGACAGGGGACTACAATGAGCAGTTCTTC. This translates into CASSLYRTGDYNEQFF.

The chain uses TRBV5-1 and TRBJ2-3; D is perhaps TRBD2 (5 bases). The CDR3 extends over 14 amino acids. V was pared by 4 bases and J by 1 base, with 10 bases between. Germline-derived CDR1 and CDR2 are SGHRS and YFSETQ. The CDR3 sequence is CASSDEGRTDTQYF. The CDR3 DNA reads as TGCGCCAGCAGCGACGAGGGCCGCACAGATACGCAGTATTTT.

A few counts support this clonotype. The chain has TRBV12-3 or TRBV12-4 and TRBJ2-1; 7 bases agree with TRBD1. Losses at the gene ends were 6 bases for V and 9 bases for J; bases not matched to a gene: 2. The CDR3 runs to 11 residues. The chain's CDR3 is CASRTGLEQFF. The CDR3, as DNA: TGTGCCAGCAGGACAGGGCTTGAGCAGTTCTTC.

This clonotype was found many times. J is TRBJ2-1 and V is TRBV29-1; 12 nucleotides align to TRBD2. The J segment lost 9 bases and the V segment lost 2 bases, leaving 5 bases of the junction unmatched. The germline CDR1 and CDR2 sequences are SQVTM and ANQGSEA. The CDR3 is made up of 14 amino acids. CDR3 bases: TGCAGCGTTGAAAAGTCTAGCGGGAGGGGTGAGCAGTTCTTC. This encodes CSVEKSSGRGEQFF.

This clonotype was seen a handful of times. Sequence at one end of the junction differs from germline and may be a read error. DNA of the CDR3: TGCGCCAGCAGCTTACCCCTGGGAAGGGCGAACACTGAAGCTTTTTTT. Protein: CASSLPLGRANTEAFF. This chain uses TRBV5-1 with TRBJ1-1; no clear D. The V gene's germline CDR1 is SGHRS and CDR2 YFSETQ. This CDR3 spans 16 amino acids.

The chain carries TRBV13 and TRBJ1-2, with 9 bases matching TRBD1. The CDR3 totals 16 residues. Trimming took 7 bases from V and 6 from J; bases not matched to a gene: 15. CDR1 and CDR2 from the germline V gene are PRHDT and FYEKMQ (reference sequence). DNA of the CDR3: TGTGCCAGCACCCGTTCCGGGGACAGGGTGCTTGATGGCTACACCTTC. Translation gives CASTRSGDRVLDGYTF.

As concerns this clonotype: At one of its ends the junction is not consistent with the germline gene, which may arise from a read error. The chain recombines TRBV20-1 with TRBJ2-1; D not certain. The CDR3 has 13 amino acids. Germline lookup yields CDR1 DFQATT and CDR2 SNEGSKA (reference sequence). CDR3 region: CSARPQSYNEQLF. The CDR3 region has the DNA TGCAGTGCTAGACCCCAGTCTTACAATGAGCAGTTATTC.

The V gene is TRBV15, the J gene TRBJ2-7; TRBD2 matches at 10 bases. Germline V gives CDR1 LNHNV, CDR2 YYDKDF (reference sequence). CDR3 length equals 15 residues. Trimming at V came to 1 base and at J to 5 bases, leaving 5 bases not matched to a gene. The CDR3 region has the DNA TGTGCCACCAGCAGAGGAGGTAGCGGGAGGAACGAGCAGTACTTC. Its translation: CATSRGGSGRNEQYF.

The table lists this clonotype with a few counts. The chain joins TRBV25-1 to TRBJ2-5; no clear D gene. The closer fit of TRBJ2-7 to the DNA end suggests the J call may be wrong. CDR1 MGHDK and CDR2 SYGVNS come from the germline V gene. The length of the CDR3 is 12 residues. This CDR3 reads CASRDGTCEQYF. In nucleotides, the CDR3 is TGTGCCAGCAGGGACGGCACCTGCGAGCAGTACTTC.

This clonotype has more than one count but fewer than ten. The rearrangement uses TRBV3-1 and TRBJ1-2; D uncertain. V lost 4 bases and J 4 bases, leaving 10 bases between the germline ends. CDR1 LGHDT and CDR2 YNNKEL come from the germline V gene (reference sequence). The CDR3 extends over 13 amino acids. The CDR3 bases are TGTGCCAGCAGCCGAAGGTCAAGCTATGGCTACACCTTC. Translation gives CASSRRSSYGYTF. Full variable domain (remainder filled in from reference TRBV3-1 and TRBJ1-2): DTAVSQTPKYLVTQMGNDKSIKCEQNLGHDTMYWYKQDSKKFLKIMFSYNNKELIINETVPNRFSPKSPDKAHLNLHINSLELGDSAVYFCASSRRSSYGYTFGSGTRLTVV.

The V gene is TRBV30, the J gene TRBJ2-7; D is undetermined. Trimming took 2 bases from V and 2 from J, leaving 10 bases between them. This CDR3 spans 13 amino acids. Germline values: CDR1 GTSNPN, CDR2 SVGIG (reference sequence). CDR3 nucleotide sequence: TGTGCCTGGAGTTGGTATGGAACCTACGAGCAGTACTTC. It codes for CAWSWYGTYEQYF.

The V call is TRBV11-2, the J call TRBJ2-5; tentative D call: TRBD2 (6 bases). The CDR3 runs to 14 residues. Germline V gene data show CDR1 as SGHAT and CDR2 as FQNNGV. Trimming took off 5 bases at V and 2 bases at J, with 12 bases between the two ends. The CDR3 DNA follows: TGTGCCAGCAGCAGCTTTGCGGGGCAAGAGACCCAGTACTTC. Amino acids: CASSSFAGQETQYF.

The gene calls are TRBV15 and TRBJ2-2; D remains unclear. Between the trimmed V and J ends, which lost 3 bases and 0 bases, there was a span of 14 bases. The germline V gene has CDR1 LNHNV and CDR2 YYDKDF (reference sequence). This CDR3 is built from 17 residues. In DNA, the CDR3 is TGTGCCACCAGCAGTATAGGTAGAAGACCGAACACCGGGGAGCTGTTTTTT. It yields the protein CATSSIGRRPNTGELFF.